This T cell receptor (beta chain) was obtained from a study of CD8+ T cells in alopecia areata. Study details: Patients in the treated group were given tofacitinib by mouth, 5 to 10 mg twice a day.

Whole-study results and caveats: Scalp sample data also include resident alphabeta T cells from normal skin. In scalp and blood, many expanded lesional clones persisted during tofacitinib.

Concerning this clone itself: Its antigen remains unidentified.

Sample treatment: oral pan-JAK inhibitor, 5-10 mg twice daily. In each case, RNA was isolated and then reverse transcribed into cDNA as the sequencing template. Clones were read by immunoSEQ multiplex PCR, and TCRdb kept only the in-frame ones, dropping some. The sample contains 100,000 to 140,000 clones, 65% to 85% of which appear only once. This receptor was identified in a human donor with alopecia areata. The sequenced sample was CD8+ T cells sorted from blood, obtained at week 24, from a patient treated with tofacitinib.

The CDR3 DNA sequence: TGTGCCAGCAGTTACTCGGGCCCGCGAGTGGAGACCCAGTACTTC. It codes for CASSYSGPRVETQYF. The chain has TRBV6-5 and TRBJ2-5; D call uncertain. The CDR3 is 15 residues long. V was cut by 0 bases and J by 5 bases, with 13 bases left in between. CDR1 and CDR2 from the germline V gene are MNHEY and SVGAGI.